This T cell receptor (beta chain) came from a study of shared clonotypes between healthy human individuals. V was cut by 2 bases and J by 15 bases, with 14 bases left in between. This CDR3 region has 12 residues. CDR1 is SGHAT and CDR2 is FQNNGV in the germline V gene. Sorted-subset replicate PCR reactions contained 200 ng DNA, corresponding to some 28,000 T cell genomes. Method: immunoSEQ multiplex PCR; TCRdb's copy keeps in-frame clones and lacks some. This sample has a few hundred thousand clones, with roughly 96% found just once. This clonotype was sampled from a young man in good health. The sample was memory CD8+ T cells sorted from blood. The subset denotes: CD45RO+ cells pooled with CCR7-negative TemRA cells. The chain uses TRBV11-2 and TRBJ2-1, with D possibly being TRBD2 (5 bases). The CDR3 bases are TGTGCCAGCAGCTTATTAGGTAGCGATACGTTCTTC. It specifies CASSLLGSDTFF.